The 12 T cell receptor beta chains below come from one sample, sequenced in a study of control samples from healthy donors and cancer patients. Sequencing used immunoSEQ multiplex PCR; TCRdb keeps in-frame clones, though not all of them. This table has roughly 130,000 clones, roughly 91% appearing once. Sequenced sample: PBMCs. These receptors were taken from a man aged 45-65 years with head and neck cancer.

The chain has TRBV4-3 and TRBJ1-3; D uncertain. This CDR3 spans 16 amino acids. Germline CDR1 is LGHNA and CDR2 is YSLEER. Trimming removed 1 base from V and 3 bases from J, with 13 bases in between. The CDR3 coding sequence is TGCGCCAGCAGCCAAGCTCCCCGGGGAGATGGAAACACCATATATTTT. Its protein is CASSQAPRGDGNTIYF.

The CDR3 coding sequence is TGTGCCAGCAGCTTGGGTAACGAGCAGTACTTC. This sequence encodes CASSLGNEQYF. The gene calls are TRBV5-4 and TRBJ2-7; no firm D call. Germline CDR1 is SGHNT and CDR2 is YYREEE (reference sequence). V was clipped by 0 bases and J by 5 bases, with 3 bases between them. The CDR3 consists of 11 residues.

The gene calls are TRBV9 and TRBJ2-1; the match to TRBD2 covers 8 bases. The CDR3 contains 17 residues. Germline CDR1 is SGDLS and CDR2 is YYNGEE. V lost 0 bases, J lost 2 bases, and 7 bases stayed unmatched. The CDR3, as DNA: TGTGCCAGCAGCGTAGGACGGGGGGGCCTCCCCTACAATGAGCAGTTCTTC. Its protein product is CASSVGRGGLPYNEQFF. The variable domain in full, with the rest retrieved from reference TRBV9 and TRBJ2-1, is DSGVTQTPKHLITATGQRVTLRCSPRSGDLSVYWYQQSLDQGLQFLIQYYNGEERAKGNILERFSAQQFPDLHSELNLSSLELGDSALYFCASSVGRGGLPYNEQFFGPGTRLTVL.

CDR3 amino acids: CASSLMGGGRTGELFF. The CDR3, as DNA: TGTGCCAGCAGCTTAATGGGCGGGGGGCGGACCGGGGAGCTGTTTTTT. The genes are TRBV5-4 and TRBJ2-2; TRBD2 aligns across 8 bases. Germline V CDR1 and CDR2: SGHNT, YYREEE (reference sequence). The V segment lost 2 bases and the J segment 5 bases; nucleotides outside the gene matches: 8. CDR3 size: 16 residues.

The rearrangement joins TRBV6-5 to TRBJ1-1; the D is unclear. V gave up 5 bases and J gave up 0 bases, with 7 bases separating them. This CDR3 has 13 amino acids. The germline V gene has CDR1 MNHEY and CDR2 SVGAGI. The CDR3 region is CASSSSMNTEAFF. The CDR3 DNA follows: TGTGCCAGCAGTAGCTCCATGAACACTGAAGCTTTCTTT.

The DNA for the CDR3 is TGTGCCTGGAGTGCCACAGACCGCCCCTTAAACACCATATATTTT. This gives the protein CAWSATDRPLNTIYF. The gene calls are TRBV30 and TRBJ1-3; D is unresolved. The V end lost 1 base, the J end lost 6 bases, and 16 bases lay between the germline ends. Germline V lookup: CDR1 GTSNPN, CDR2 SVGIG (reference sequence). This CDR3 is built from 15 residues. The whole variable domain, filled in from reference TRBV30 and TRBJ1-3, reads SQTIHQWPATLVQPVGSPLSLECTVEGTSNPNLYWYRQAAGRGLQLLFYSVGIGQISSEVPQNLSASRPQDRQFILSSKKLLLSDSGFYLCAWSATDRPLNTIYFGEGSWLTVV.

The chain recombines TRBV4-1 with TRBJ1-3, with D possibly matching TRBD1 (5 bases). Trimming removed 0 bases from V and 3 bases from J, with 15 bases in between. The CDR3 is 17 residues long. Looked up from germline, CDR1 is MGHRA and CDR2 is YSYEKL. CDR3 region: CASSQDPSKRGGNTIYF. CDR3 sequence (DNA): TGCGCCAGCAGCCAAGATCCTAGTAAAAGGGGTGGAAACACCATATATTTT.

This chain joins TRBV19 and TRBJ1-6, with D unclear. Germline V lookup: CDR1 LNHDA, CDR2 SQIVND (reference sequence). V lost 8 bases and J lost 7, with 15 bases in between. CDR3 length: 14 amino acids. The CDR3 loop reads CASQKDKSNSPLHF. The CDR3 coding sequence is TGTGCCAGTCAAAAAGACAAGTCAAATTCACCCCTCCACTTT.

The gene calls are TRBV6-5 and TRBJ2-1; 7 nucleotides line up with TRBD2. In germline, CDR1 is MNHEY, CDR2 SVGAGI. The CDR3 runs 15 residues. V lost 4 bases to trimming and J lost 3 bases; unmatched junction nucleotides: 6. The CDR3 protein is CASSSSGVHYNEQFF. The CDR3 bases are TGTGCCAGCAGTTCGAGCGGGGTCCACTACAATGAGCAGTTCTTC.

The V and J genes are TRBV5-5 and TRBJ2-7; no clear D. Trimming took 8 bases from V and 1 from J, leaving 16 bases between them. This CDR3 contains 14 residues. The germline gives CDR1 SGHKS, CDR2 YYEKEE (reference sequence). The CDR3 loop reads CASQHGPPSYEQYF. The CDR3, as DNA: TGTGCCAGTCAACATGGTCCGCCTTCCTACGAGCAGTACTTC.

This chain uses TRBV3-1 (or the pseudogene TRBV3-2) with TRBJ2-5; 8 bases are shared with TRBD1. CDR1 is LGHDT, CDR2 YNNKEL, per germline (reference sequence). Germline trimming cut 2 bases from V and 5 bases from J; bases unmatched to any gene: 7. The CDR3 covers 15 residues. Written as DNA, the CDR3 is TGTGCCAGCAGCCAAAGGCAGGGGGCCCGTGAGACCCAGTACTTC. It codes for CASSQRQGARETQYF.

The chain combines TRBV5-6 with TRBJ1-2, with D possibly being TRBD1 (6 bases). V lost 1 base to trimming and J lost 0 bases, with 16 bases between them. CDR3 length: 17 amino acids. Germline values: CDR1 SGHDT, CDR2 YYEEEE. CDR3: CASSLLSGEGSNYGYTF. DNA of the CDR3: TGTGCCAGCAGCTTGTTATCAGGGGAGGGATCTAACTATGGCTACACCTTC.